A selection of T cell receptor beta chains follows, all from one sample in a study of cytomegalovirus exposure and HLA in healthy donors. Generated by immunoSEQ multiplex PCR, the TCRdb table keeps only in-frame clones and is missing some. The sample has 100,000 or so clones, 65% to 85% seen once. The source material was PBMCs. The receptors come from a young man in good health and CMV-seronegative. CDR3s include the opening cysteine and the closing phenylalanine or tryptophan. The D gene is left open where the match is weak. The size of a clone is reported for some rows only, either as once, few or many, or as a class for expanded clones.

clone size: NA
CDR3 length: 14
V gene: TRBV19
D gene: TRBD2
J gene: TRBJ2-5
CDR3 protein: CASSISGRGETQYF
CDR3 DNA: TGTGCCAGTAGTATTTCGGGGCGGGGGGAGACCCAGTACTTC

clone size: NA
CDR3 length: 16
V gene: TRBV7-9
D gene: NA
J gene: TRBJ2-7
CDR3 protein: CASSRGVREKAYEQYF
CDR3 DNA: TGTGCCAGCAGCCGTGGCGTCCGGGAGAAGGCCTACGAGCAGTACTTC

clone size: NA
CDR3 length: 20
V gene: TRBV21-1
D gene: NA
J gene: TRBJ2-7
CDR3 protein: CASSSLRMGIPPSGTGEQYF
CDR3 DNA: TGTGCCAGCAGCAGCTTAAGAATGGGGATACCGCCTAGCGGGACAGGAGAGCAGTACTTC

clone size: NA
CDR3 length: 15
V gene: TRBV4-3
D gene: NA
J gene: TRBJ2-1
CDR3 protein: CASSQGGRSYNEQFF
CDR3 DNA: TGCGCCAGCAGCCAAGGAGGGAGGTCCTACAATGAGCAGTTCTTC

clone size: NA
CDR3 length: 15
V gene: TRBV5-6
D gene: TRBD1
J gene: TRBJ2-5
CDR3 protein: CASSLQGPGMGTQYF
CDR3 DNA: TGTGCCAGCAGCTTACAGGGGCCCGGGATGGGGACCCAGTACTTC

clone size: NA
CDR3 length: 13
V gene: TRBV25-1
D gene: TRBD1
J gene: TRBJ1-2
CDR3 protein: CASRGQSLRGYTF
CDR3 DNA: TGTGCCAGCAGGGGACAGTCTCTTCGTGGCTACACCTTC

clone size: NA
CDR3 length: 15
V gene: TRBV5-1
D gene: NA
J gene: TRBJ1-2
CDR3 protein: CASSLGGTTNYGYTF
CDR3 DNA: TGCGCCAGCAGCTTGGGGGGGACAACTAACTATGGCTACACCTTC

clone size: NA
CDR3 length: 16
V gene: TRBV7-9
D gene: NA
J gene: TRBJ1-2
CDR3 protein: CASSLLFQQGVDGYTF
CDR3 DNA: TGTGCCAGCAGCTTATTATTCCAACAGGGAGTAGATGGCTACACCTTC

clone size: NA
CDR3 length: 14
V gene: TRBV28
D gene: NA
J gene: TRBJ2-7
CDR3 protein: CASSYDQGFHEQYF
CDR3 DNA: TGTGCCAGCAGTTATGACCAGGGGTTCCACGAGCAGTACTTC

clone size: NA
CDR3 length: 15
V gene: TRBV6-6
D gene: TRBD2
J gene: TRBJ2-7
CDR3 protein: CASSYSGLADYEQYF
CDR3 DNA: TGTGCCAGCAGTTACTCGGGACTAGCGGACTACGAGCAGTACTTC

clone size: few
CDR3 length: 16
V gene: TRBV19
D gene: TRBD2
J gene: TRBJ2-3
CDR3 protein: CASSTRLAGARDTQYF
CDR3 DNA: TGTGCCAGTAGTACCCGACTAGCGGGAGCAAGAGATACGCAGTATTTT

clone size: NA
CDR3 length: 15
V gene: TRBV4-2
D gene: TRBD2
J gene: TRBJ2-5
CDR3 protein: CASSQTSGRTETQYF
CDR3 DNA: TGTGCCAGCAGCCAAACTAGCGGGAGAACAGAGACCCAGTACTTC

clone size: NA
CDR3 length: 16
V gene: TRBV7-2
D gene: TRBD2
J gene: TRBJ2-1
CDR3 protein: CASSFSSGRLGNEQFF
CDR3 DNA: TGTGCCAGCAGCTTCTCTAGCGGCCGGCTTGGGAATGAGCAGTTCTTC

clone size: NA
CDR3 length: 15
V gene: TRBV19
D gene: TRBD1
J gene: TRBJ2-3
CDR3 protein: CASSSTGASADTQYF
CDR3 DNA: TGTGCCAGTAGTAGTACAGGGGCCAGCGCAGATACGCAGTATTTT

clone size: once
CDR3 length: 14
V gene: TRBV6-4
D gene: NA
J gene: TRBJ2-7
CDR3 protein: CASSYRDNSYEQYF
CDR3 DNA: TGTGCCAGCAGTTACCGGGACAACTCCTACGAGCAGTACTTC

clone size: few
CDR3 length: 16
V gene: TRBV10-3
D gene: NA
J gene: TRBJ2-2
CDR3 protein: CAISVLEGAGTGELFF
CDR3 DNA: TGTGCCATCAGTGTTCTAGAGGGAGCGGGCACCGGGGAGCTGTTTTTT

clone size: NA
CDR3 length: 14
V gene: TRBV28
D gene: NA
J gene: TRBJ2-7
CDR3 protein: CASSLGARPYEQYF
CDR3 DNA: TGTGCCAGCAGTTTAGGGGCCAGGCCCTACGAGCAGTACTTC

clone size: NA
CDR3 length: 16
V gene: TRBV5-8
D gene: NA
J gene: TRBJ2-5
CDR3 protein: CASSYIQNRVQETQYF
CDR3 DNA: TGTGCCAGCAGCTACATACAGAACAGGGTTCAAGAGACCCAGTACTTC